The 7 T cell receptor beta chains reported below all come from one sample, sequenced in a study of T cell repertoires in cytomegalovirus infection. TCRdb redid the calling of the reads with MiXCR, one entry per CDR3 protein. The sample includes 150,000 to 200,000 distinct CDR3 sequences, 7.5% to 10% of them seen just once. The sequencing sample was made of PBMCs. All receptors come from a human donor in good health (CMV status not recorded). Some clones in this sample may be carry-over from other donors' samples.

This clonotype has a count of ten or more. The chain combines TRBV7-6 with TRBJ1-5, with a tentative D call TRBD1 (6 bases). Trimming shortened V by 5 bases and J by 9 bases, and 17 bases separated the two germline ends. CDR1 and CDR2 (germline): SGHVS, FNYEAQ. CDR3 length: 14 amino acids. Written as DNA, the CDR3 is TGTGCCAGCAGCCCTGACACAGGGTGGGGGCCCCAGCATTTT. It specifies CASSPDTGWGPQHF.

Written as DNA, the CDR3 is TGTGCCAGCAGCTTTGCCCCGGGACAGTTCTACGAGCAGTACTTC. The encoded protein is CASSFAPGQFYEQYF. The chain is built from TRBV5-6 and TRBJ2-7; 7 positions agree with TRBD1. Germline loops: CDR1 SGHDT, CDR2 YYEEEE. Trimming at V came to 2 bases and at J to 3 bases, leaving 8 bases not matched to a gene. The CDR3 sequence is 15 residues long.

The sample holds many counts of this clonotype. V is TRBV7-8 and J is TRBJ2-4, with D perhaps matching TRBD2 (5 bases). V was pared by 0 bases and J by 0 bases, with 6 bases between. The length of the CDR3 is 15 residues. Germline loops: CDR1 SGHVS, CDR2 FQNEAQ. The CDR3 DNA reads as TGTGCCAGCAGCTTAGCTCGGGGAGCCAAAAACATTCAGTACTTC. Its protein product is CASSLARGAKNIQYF.

This clonotype appeared many times. The rearrangement uses TRBV7-2 and TRBJ1-2; D unclear. Germline V CDR1 and CDR2: SGHTA, FQGNSA. The CDR3 consists of 18 residues. The V end was cut by 1 base, the J end by 0 bases, with 18 bases between. The CDR3 DNA is TGTGCCAGCAGCTTAGTCTTCTCCTCGGCCTCTGCTAACTATGGCTACACCTTC. Translation gives CASSLVFSSASANYGYTF.

The chain joins TRBV19 to TRBJ1-1; 11 bases line up with TRBD1. Germline assignment: CDR1 LNHDA and CDR2 SQIVND (reference sequence). The CDR3 contains 17 residues. V was pared by 4 bases and J by 0 bases, with 7 bases of the junction left unmatched. CDR3 in DNA: TGTGCCAGTAGTAGACGGACAGGGGGCAAGATGAACACTGAAGCTTTCTTT. It yields the protein CASSRRTGGKMNTEAFF.

The chain recombines TRBV5-1 with TRBJ1-6; D is unclear. CDR3 length: 16 amino acids. V was pared by 0 bases and J by 1 base, with 8 bases between. Germline CDR1 is SGHRS and CDR2 is YFSETQ. The CDR3, as DNA: TGCGCCAGCAGCTTGGATTTGGGGTCCTATAATTCACCCCTCCACTTT. Encoded protein: CASSLDLGSYNSPLHF.

This clonotype was recorded a few times. The chain has TRBV6-5 and TRBJ2-7; D ambiguous. Germline V CDR1 and CDR2: MNHEY, SVGAGI. The CDR3 totals 14 residues. V gave up 2 bases and J gave up 0 bases, with 8 bases separating them. CDR3 sequence (DNA): TGTGCCAGCAGTTACGGGGTTAGCTCCTACGAGCAGTACTTC. Its protein is CASSYGVSSYEQYF.